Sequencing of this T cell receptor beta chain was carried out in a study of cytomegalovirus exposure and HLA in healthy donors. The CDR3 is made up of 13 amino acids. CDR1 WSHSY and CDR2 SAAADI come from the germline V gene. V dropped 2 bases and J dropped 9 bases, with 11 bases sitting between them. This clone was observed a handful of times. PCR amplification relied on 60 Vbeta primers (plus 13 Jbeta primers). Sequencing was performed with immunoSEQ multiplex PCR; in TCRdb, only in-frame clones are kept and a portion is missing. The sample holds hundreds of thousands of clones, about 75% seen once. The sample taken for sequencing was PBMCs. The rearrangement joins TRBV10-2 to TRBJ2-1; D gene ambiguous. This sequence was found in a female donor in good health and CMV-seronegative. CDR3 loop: CASSETEPGEQFF. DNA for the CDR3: TGCGCCAGCAGTGAGACGGAGCCGGGTGAGCAGTTCTTC.